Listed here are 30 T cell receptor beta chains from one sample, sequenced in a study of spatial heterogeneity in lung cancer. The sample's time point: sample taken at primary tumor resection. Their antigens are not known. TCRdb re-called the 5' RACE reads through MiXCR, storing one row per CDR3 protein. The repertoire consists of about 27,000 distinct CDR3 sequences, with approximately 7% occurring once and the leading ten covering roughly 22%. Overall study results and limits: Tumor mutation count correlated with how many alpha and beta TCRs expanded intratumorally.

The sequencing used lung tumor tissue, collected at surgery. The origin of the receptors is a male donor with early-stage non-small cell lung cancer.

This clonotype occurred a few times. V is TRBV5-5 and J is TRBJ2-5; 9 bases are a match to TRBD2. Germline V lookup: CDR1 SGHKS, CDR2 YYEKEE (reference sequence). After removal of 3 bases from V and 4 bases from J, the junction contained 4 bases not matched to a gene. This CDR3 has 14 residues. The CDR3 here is CASSWLAGLETQYF. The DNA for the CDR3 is TGTGCCAGCAGCTGGCTAGCGGGGCTAGAGACCCAGTACTTC.

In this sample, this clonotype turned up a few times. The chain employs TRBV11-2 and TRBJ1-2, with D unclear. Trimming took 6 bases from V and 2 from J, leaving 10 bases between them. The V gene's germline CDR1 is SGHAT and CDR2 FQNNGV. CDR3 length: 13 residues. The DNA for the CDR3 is TGTGCCAGCAGAGCTGACGGAAACTATGGCTACACCTTC. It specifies CASRADGNYGYTF.

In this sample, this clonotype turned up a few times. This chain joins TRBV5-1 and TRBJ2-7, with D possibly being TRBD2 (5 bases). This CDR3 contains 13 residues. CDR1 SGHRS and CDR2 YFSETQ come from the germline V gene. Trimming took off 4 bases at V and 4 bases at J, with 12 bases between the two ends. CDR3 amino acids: CASSLGREYEQYF. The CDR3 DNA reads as TGCGCCAGCAGCCTGGGCCGGGAATACGAGCAGTACTTC.

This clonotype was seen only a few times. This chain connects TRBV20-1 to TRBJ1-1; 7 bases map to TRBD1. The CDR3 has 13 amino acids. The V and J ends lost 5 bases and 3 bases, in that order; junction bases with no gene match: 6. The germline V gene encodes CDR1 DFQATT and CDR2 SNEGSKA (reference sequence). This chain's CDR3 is CSADYRGDTEAFF. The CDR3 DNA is TGCAGTGCTGACTACAGGGGCGACACTGAAGCTTTCTTT.

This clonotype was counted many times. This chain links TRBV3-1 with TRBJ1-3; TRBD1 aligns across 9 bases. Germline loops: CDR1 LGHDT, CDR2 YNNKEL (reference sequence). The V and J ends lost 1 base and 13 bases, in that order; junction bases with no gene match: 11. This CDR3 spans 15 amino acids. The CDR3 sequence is CASSQVGMGQGYIYF. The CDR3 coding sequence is TGTGCCAGCAGCCAAGTCGGGATGGGACAGGGCTATATATATTTT.

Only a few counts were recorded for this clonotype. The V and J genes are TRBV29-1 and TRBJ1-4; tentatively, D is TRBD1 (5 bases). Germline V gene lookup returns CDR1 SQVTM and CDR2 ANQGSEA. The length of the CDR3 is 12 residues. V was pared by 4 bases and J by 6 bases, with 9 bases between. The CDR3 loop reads CSVGGADEKLFF. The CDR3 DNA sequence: TGCAGCGTTGGAGGGGCAGATGAAAAACTGTTTTTT. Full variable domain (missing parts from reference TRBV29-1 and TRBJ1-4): SAVISQKPSRDICQRGTSLTIQCQVDSQVTMMFWYRQQPGQSLTLIATANQGSEATYESGFVIDKFPISRPNLTFSTLTVSNMSPEDSSIYLCSVGGADEKLFFGSGTQLSVL.

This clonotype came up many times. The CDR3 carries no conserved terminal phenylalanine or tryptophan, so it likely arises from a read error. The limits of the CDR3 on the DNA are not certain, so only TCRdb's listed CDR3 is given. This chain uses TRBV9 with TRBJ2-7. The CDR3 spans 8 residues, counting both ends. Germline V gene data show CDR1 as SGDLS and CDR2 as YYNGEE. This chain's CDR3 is CASSPPFG.

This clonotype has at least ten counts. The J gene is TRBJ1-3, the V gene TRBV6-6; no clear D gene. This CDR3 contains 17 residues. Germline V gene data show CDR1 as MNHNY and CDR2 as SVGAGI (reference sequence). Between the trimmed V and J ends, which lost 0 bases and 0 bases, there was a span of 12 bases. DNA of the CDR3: TGTGCCAGCAGTTACTCGTTAGACGGTGACTCTGGAAACACCATATATTTT. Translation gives CASSYSLDGDSGNTIYF.

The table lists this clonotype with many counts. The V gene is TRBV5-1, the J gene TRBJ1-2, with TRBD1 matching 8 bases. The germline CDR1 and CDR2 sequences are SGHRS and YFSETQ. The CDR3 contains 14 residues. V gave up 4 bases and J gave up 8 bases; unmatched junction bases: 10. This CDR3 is CASSQGQAVGGYTF. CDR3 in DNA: TGCGCCAGCAGCCAGGGACAGGCGGTAGGCGGCTACACCTTC.

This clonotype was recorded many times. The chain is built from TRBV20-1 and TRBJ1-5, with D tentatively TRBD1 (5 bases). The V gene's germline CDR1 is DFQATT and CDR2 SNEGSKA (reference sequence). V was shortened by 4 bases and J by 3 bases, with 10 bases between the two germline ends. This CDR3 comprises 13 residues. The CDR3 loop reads CSAKWGDNQPQHF. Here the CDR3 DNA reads TGCAGTGCTAAGTGGGGGGACAATCAGCCCCAGCATTTT.

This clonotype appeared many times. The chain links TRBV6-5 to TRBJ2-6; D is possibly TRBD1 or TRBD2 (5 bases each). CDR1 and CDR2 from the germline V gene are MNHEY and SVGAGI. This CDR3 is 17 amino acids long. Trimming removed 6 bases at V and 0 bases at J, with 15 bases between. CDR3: CASRRAGTVSGANVLTF. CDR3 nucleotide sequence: TGTGCCAGCAGGCGCGCCGGGACGGTCTCTGGGGCCAACGTCCTGACTTTC.

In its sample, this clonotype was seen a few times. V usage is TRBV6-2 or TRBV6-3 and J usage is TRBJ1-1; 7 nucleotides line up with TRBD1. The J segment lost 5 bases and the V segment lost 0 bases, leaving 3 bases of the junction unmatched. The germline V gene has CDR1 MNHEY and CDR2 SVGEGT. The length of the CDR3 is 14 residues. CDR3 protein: CASSYSQGRTEAFF. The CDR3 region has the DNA TGTGCCAGCAGTTACTCACAGGGGAGAACTGAAGCTTTCTTT.

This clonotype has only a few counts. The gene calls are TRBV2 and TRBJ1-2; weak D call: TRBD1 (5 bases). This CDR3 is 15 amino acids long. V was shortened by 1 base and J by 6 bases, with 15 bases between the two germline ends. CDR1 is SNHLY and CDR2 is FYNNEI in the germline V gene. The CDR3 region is CASSEGAGRLNGYTF. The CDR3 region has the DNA TGTGCCAGCAGTGAAGGTGCGGGGCGCTTAAATGGCTACACCTTC.

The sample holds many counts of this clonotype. CDR3 DNA sequence: TGTGCCAGCAGCCTCGCGGGGGGGCAGGGAGATACGCAGTATTTT. It yields the protein CASSLAGGQGDTQYF. The chain combines TRBV7-2 with TRBJ2-3, with 9 nucleotides matching TRBD2. Losses at the gene ends were 5 bases for V and 5 bases for J; bases not matched to a gene: 8. The CDR3 runs to 15 residues. CDR1 is SGHTA and CDR2 is FQGNSA in the germline V gene.

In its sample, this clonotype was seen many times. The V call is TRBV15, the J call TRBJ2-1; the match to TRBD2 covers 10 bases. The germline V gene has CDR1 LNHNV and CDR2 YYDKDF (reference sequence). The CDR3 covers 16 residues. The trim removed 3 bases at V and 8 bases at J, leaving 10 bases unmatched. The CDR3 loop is CATSRGAGGAVDEQFF. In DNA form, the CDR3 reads TGTGCCACCAGCAGGGGAGCGGGGGGGGCCGTCGATGAGCAGTTCTTC.

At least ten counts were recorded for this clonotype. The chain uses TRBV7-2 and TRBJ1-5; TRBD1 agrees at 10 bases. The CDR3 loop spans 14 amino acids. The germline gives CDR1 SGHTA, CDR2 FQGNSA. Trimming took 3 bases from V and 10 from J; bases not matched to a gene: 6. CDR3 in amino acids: CASSFGTGALPQHF. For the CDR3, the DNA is TGTGCCAGCAGCTTCGGGACAGGGGCTTTACCCCAGCATTTT.

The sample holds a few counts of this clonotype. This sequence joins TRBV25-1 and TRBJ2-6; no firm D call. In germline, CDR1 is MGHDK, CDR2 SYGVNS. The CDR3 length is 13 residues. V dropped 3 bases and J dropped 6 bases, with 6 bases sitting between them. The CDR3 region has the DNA TGTGCCAGCAGTGAGGTTGTGGCCAACGTCCTGACTTTC. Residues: CASSEVVANVLTF.

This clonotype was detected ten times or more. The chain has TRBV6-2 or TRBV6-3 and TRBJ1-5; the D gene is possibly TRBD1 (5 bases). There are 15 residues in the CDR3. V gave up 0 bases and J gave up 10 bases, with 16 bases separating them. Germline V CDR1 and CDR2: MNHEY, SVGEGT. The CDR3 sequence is CASSYSTQGELPQHF. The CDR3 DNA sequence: TGTGCCAGCAGTTACTCGACTCAGGGAGAATTACCCCAGCATTTT.

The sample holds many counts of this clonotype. CDR3 bases: TGTGCCAGCAGCAAAAGTACAATAAACACTGAAGCTTTCTTT. Translated, it gives CASSKSTINTEAFF. The chain is built from TRBV21-1 and TRBJ1-1. TRBV21-1 is noted as a pseudogene. This CDR3 is built from 14 residues.

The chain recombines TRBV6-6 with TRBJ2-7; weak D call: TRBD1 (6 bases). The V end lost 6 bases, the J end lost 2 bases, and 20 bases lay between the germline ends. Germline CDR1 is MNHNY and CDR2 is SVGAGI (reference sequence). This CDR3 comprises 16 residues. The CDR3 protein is CASRPPSGVRTYEQYF. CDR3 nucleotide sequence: TGTGCCAGCAGGCCCCCCTCAGGGGTCAGGACCTACGAGCAGTACTTC.

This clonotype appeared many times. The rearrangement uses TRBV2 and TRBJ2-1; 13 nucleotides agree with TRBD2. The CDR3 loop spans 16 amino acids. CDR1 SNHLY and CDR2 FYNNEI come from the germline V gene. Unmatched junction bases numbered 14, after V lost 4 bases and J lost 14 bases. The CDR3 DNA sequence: TGTGCCAGCAGTGCCCCCCCGGGACTAGCGGGGTCCCGTAAGTTCTTC. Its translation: CASSAPPGLAGSRKFF.

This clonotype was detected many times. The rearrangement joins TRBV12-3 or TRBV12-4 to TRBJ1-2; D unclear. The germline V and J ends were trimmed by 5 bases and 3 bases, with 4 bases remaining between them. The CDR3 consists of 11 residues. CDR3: CASSRDYGYTF. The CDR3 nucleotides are TGTGCCAGCAGTCGCGACTATGGCTACACCTTC.

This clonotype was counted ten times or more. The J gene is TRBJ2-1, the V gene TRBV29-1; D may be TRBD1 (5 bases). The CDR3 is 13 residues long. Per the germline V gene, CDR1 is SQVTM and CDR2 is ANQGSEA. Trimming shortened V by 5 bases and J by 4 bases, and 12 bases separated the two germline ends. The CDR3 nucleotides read TGCAGCGTTTGCCAGGGTTTGTACAATGAGCAGTTCTTC. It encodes CSVCQGLYNEQFF.

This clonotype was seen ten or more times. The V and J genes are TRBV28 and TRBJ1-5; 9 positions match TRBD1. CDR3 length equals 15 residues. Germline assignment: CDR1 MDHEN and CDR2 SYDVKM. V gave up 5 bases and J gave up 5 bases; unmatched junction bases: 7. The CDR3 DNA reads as TGTGCCAGCAGTCCCCCCACAGGGGGCTATCAGCCCCAGCATTTT. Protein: CASSPPTGGYQPQHF.

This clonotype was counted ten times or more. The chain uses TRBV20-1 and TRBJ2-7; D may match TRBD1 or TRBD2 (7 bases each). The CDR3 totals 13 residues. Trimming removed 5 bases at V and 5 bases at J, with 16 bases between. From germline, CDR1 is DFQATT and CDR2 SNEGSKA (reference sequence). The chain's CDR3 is CSAFPGGDDEQYF. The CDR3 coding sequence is TGCAGTGCTTTCCCAGGGGGGGACGACGAGCAGTACTTC.

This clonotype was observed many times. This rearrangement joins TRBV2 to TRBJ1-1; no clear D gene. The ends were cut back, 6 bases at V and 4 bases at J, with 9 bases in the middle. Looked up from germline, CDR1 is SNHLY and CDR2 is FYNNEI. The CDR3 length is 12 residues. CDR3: CASRSPGTEAFF. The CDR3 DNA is TGTGCCAGCAGGTCCCCGGGCACTGAAGCTTTCTTT.

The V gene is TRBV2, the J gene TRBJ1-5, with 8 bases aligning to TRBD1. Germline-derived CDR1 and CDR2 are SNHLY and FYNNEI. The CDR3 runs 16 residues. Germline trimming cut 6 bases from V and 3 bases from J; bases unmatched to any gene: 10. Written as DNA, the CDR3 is TGTGCCAGCAGCAATACCGGGACAGGTATCAATCAGCCCCAGCATTTT. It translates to CASSNTGTGINQPQHF.

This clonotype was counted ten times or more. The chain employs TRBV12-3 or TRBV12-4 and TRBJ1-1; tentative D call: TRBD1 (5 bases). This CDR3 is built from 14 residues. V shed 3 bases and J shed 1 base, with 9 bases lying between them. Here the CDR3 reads CASSFAGPNTEAFF. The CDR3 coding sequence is TGTGCCAGCAGTTTCGCAGGGCCGAACACTGAAGCTTTCTTT.

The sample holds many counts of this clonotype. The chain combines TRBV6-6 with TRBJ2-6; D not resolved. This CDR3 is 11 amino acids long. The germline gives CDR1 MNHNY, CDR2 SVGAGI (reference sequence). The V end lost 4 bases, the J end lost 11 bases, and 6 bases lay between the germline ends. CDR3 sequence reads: CASSSTDVLTF. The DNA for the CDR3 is TGTGCCAGCAGTTCCACGGACGTCCTGACTTTC.

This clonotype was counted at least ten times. CDR3 sequence (DNA): TGCAGTGCTATCCCGCGTGGCACCGGGGAGCTGTTTTTT. The encoded protein is CSAIPRGTGELFF. This rearrangement joins TRBV20-1 to TRBJ2-2, with no clear D. The CDR3 covers 13 residues. The V end was cut by 4 bases, the J end by 4 bases, with 10 bases between. CDR1 is DFQATT, CDR2 SNEGSKA, per germline (reference sequence).